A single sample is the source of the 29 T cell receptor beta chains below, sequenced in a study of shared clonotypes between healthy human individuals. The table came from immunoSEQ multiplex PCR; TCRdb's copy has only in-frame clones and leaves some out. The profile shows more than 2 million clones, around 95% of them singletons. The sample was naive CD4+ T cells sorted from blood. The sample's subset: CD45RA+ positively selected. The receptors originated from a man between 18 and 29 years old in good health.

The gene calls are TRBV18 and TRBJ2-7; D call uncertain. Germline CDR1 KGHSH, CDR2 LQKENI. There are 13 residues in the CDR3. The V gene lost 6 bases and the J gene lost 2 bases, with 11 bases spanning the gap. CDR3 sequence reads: CASSSASPYEQYF. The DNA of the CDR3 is TGTGCCAGCTCCTCTGCCAGCCCCTACGAGCAGTACTTC.

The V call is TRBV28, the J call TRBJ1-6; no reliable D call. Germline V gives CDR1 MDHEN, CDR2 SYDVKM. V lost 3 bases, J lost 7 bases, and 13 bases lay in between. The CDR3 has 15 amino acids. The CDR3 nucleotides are TGTGCCAGCAGTTTTTCTTTGGGTTGGAATTCACCCCTCCACTTT. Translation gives CASSFSLGWNSPLHF.

The CDR3 sequence: CASSVAGGSSSYNSPLHF. The CDR3 DNA is TGTGCCAGCAGCGTCGCCGGGGGATCCAGCTCCTATAATTCACCCCTCCACTTT. The J gene is TRBJ1-6, the V gene TRBV9; D is possibly TRBD1 (5 bases). Trimming removed 2 bases from V and 0 bases from J, with 15 bases in between. This CDR3 has 18 residues. The germline CDR1 and CDR2 sequences are SGDLS and YYNGEE.

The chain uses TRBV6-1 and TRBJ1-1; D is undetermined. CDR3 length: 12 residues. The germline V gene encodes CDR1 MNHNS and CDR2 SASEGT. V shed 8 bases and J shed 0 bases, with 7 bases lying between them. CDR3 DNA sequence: TGTGCCAGCCGGGATATGAACACTGAAGCTTTCTTT. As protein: CASRDMNTEAFF.

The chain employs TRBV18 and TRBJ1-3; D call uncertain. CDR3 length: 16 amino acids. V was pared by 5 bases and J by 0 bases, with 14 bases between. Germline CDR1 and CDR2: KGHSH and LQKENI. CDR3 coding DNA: TGTGCCAGCTCAAGGGATGAAGGGTACTCTGGAAACACCATATATTTT. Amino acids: CASSRDEGYSGNTIYF.

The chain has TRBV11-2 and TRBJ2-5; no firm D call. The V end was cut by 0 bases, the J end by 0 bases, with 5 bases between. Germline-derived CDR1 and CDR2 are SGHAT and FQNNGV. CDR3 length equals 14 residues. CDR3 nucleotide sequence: TGTGCCAGCAGCTTAGATCATAACCAAGAGACCCAGTACTTC. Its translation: CASSLDHNQETQYF.

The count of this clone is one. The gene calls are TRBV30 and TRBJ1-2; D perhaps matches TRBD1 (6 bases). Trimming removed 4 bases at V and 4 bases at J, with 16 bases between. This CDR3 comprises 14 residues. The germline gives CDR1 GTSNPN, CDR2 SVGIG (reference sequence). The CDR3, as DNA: TGTGCCTGGAACCTTGGGGGGCCTAGCTATGGCTACACCTTC. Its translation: CAWNLGGPSYGYTF.

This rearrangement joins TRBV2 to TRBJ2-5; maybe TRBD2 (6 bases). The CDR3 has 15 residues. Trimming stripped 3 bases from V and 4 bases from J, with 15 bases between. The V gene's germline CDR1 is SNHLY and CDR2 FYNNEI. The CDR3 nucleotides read TGTGCCAGCAGTGAGGAGGCTCTCGGGGGAGAGACCCAGTACTTC. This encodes CASSEEALGGETQYF.

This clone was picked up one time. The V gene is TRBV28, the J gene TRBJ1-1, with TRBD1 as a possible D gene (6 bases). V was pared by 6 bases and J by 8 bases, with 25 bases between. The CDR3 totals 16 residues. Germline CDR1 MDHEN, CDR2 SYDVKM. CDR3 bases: TGTGCCAGCAGCCTCATATCAGGGGCCCTTCCCCGGGAAGCTTTCTTT. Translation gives CASSLISGALPREAFF.

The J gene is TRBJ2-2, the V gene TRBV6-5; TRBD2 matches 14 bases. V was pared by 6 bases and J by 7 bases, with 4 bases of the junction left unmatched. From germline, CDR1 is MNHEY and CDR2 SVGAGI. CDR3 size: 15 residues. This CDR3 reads CASSSGLAGGGELFF. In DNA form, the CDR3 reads TGTGCCAGCAGCTCTGGACTAGCGGGGGGCGGGGAGCTGTTTTTT.

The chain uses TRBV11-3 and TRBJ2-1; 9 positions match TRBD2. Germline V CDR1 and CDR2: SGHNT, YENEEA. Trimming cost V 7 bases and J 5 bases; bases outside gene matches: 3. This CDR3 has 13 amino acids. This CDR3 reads CASKLAGHNEQFF. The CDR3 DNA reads TGTGCCAGCAAGCTAGCGGGACACAATGAGCAGTTCTTC.

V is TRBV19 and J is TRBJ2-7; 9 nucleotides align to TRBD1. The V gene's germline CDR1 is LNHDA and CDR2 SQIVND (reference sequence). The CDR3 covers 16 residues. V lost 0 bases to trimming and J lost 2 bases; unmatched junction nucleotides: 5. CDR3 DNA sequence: TGTGCCAGTAGTATAGATCAGGACAGGGGAACCTACGAGCAGTACTTC. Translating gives CASSIDQDRGTYEQYF.

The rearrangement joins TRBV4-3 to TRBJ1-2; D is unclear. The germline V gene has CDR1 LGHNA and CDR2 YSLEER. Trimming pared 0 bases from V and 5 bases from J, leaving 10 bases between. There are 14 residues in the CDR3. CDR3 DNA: TGCGCCAGCAGCCAAGATGGCAGTCCTTATGGCTACACCTTC. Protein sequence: CASSQDGSPYGYTF.

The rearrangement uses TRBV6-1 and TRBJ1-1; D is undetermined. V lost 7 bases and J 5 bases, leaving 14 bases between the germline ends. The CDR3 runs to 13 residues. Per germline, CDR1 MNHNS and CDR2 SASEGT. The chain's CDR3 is CASKETWDTEAFF. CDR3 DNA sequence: TGTGCCAGCAAGGAGACTTGGGATACTGAAGCTTTCTTT.

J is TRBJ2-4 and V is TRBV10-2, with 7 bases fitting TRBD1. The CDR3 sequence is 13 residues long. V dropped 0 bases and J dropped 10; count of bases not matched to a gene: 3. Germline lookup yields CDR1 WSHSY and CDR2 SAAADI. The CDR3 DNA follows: TGCGCCAGCAGTGAGTCGGGACAGTCGATTCAGTACTTC. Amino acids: CASSESGQSIQYF.

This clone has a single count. CDR3 bases: TGTGCCAGCAGGAAAGGACTAAAGAACACCGGGGAGCTGTTTTTT. Its translation is CASRKGLKNTGELFF. The gene calls are TRBV6-5 and TRBJ2-2, with D tentatively TRBD2 (6 bases). Germline lookup yields CDR1 MNHEY and CDR2 SVGAGI. V lost 6 bases, J lost 1 base, and 12 bases lay in between. CDR3 length: 15 amino acids.

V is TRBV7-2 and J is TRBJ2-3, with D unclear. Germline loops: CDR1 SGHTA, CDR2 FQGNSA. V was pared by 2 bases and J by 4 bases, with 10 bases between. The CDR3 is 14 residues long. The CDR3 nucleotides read TGTGCCAGCAGCTTACGGGCTGGCCCAGATACGCAGTATTTT. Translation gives CASSLRAGPDTQYF.

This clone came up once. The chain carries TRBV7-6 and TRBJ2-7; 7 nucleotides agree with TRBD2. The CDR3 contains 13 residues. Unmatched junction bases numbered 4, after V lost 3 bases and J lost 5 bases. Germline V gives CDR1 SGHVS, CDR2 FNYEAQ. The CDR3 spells CASSLGLTNEQYF. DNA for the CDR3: TGTGCCAGCAGCTTGGGACTAACAAACGAGCAGTACTTC.

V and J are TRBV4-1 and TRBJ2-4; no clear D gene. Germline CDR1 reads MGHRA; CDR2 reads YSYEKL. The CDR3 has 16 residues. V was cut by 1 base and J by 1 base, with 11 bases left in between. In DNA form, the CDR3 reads TGCGCCAGCAGCCAAGGAACAATGTTGGCCAAAAACATTCAGTACTTC. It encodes CASSQGTMLAKNIQYF.

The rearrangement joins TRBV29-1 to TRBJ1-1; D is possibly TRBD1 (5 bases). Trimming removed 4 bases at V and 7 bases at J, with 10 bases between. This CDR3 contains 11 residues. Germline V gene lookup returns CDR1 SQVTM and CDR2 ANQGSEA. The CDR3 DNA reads TGCAGCGTTGGGAGGCAGGGTGAAGCTTTCTTT. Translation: CSVGRQGEAFF.

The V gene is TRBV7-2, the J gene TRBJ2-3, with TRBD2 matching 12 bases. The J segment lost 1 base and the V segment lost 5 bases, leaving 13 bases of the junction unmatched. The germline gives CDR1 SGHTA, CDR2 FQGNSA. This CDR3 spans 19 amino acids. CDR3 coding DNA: TGTGCCAGCAGCCTAACCCCGGTGGGACTAGCGGGCCGCACAGATACGCAGTATTTT. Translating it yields CASSLTPVGLAGRTDTQYF.

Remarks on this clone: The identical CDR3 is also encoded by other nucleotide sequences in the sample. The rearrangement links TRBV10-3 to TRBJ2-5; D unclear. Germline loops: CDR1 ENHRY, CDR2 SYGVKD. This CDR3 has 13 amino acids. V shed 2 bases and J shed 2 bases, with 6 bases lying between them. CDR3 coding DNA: TGTGCCATCAGTGAGGGGCCACAAGAGACCCAGTACTTC. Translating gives CAISEGPQETQYF.

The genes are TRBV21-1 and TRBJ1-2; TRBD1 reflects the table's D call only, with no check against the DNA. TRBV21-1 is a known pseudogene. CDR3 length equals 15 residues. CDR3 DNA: TGTGCCAGCAGCGTCCAGGGGGGTCGGCTTTTTGGCTACACCTTC. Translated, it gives CASSVQGGRLFGYTF.

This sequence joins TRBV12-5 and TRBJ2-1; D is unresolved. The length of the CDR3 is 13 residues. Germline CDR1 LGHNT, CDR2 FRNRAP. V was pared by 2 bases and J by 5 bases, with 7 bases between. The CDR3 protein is CASGLTRNNEQFF. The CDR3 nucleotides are TGTGCTAGTGGTTTGACCAGAAACAATGAGCAGTTCTTC.

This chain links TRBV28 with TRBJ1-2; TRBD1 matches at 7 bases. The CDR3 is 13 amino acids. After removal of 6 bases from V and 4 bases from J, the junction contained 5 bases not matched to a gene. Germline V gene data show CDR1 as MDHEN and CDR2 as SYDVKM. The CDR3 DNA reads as TGTGCCAGCAGAACAGGGGCTCCCTATGGCTACACCTTC. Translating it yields CASRTGAPYGYTF.

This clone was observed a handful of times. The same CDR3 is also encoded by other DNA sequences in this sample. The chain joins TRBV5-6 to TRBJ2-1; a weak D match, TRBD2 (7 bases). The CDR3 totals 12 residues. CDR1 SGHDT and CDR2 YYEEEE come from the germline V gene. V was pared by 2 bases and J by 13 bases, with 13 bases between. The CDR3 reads CASSFMWGGQFF. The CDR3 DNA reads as TGTGCCAGCAGCTTTATGTGGGGGGGCCAGTTCTTC.

The CDR3 nucleotides read TGTGCCAGTAGTATAGGTGGCTCTAAAACCTATGGCTACACCTTC. Its protein is CASSIGGSKTYGYTF. This chain uses TRBV19 with TRBJ1-2; D remains ambiguous. The CDR3 spans 15 residues. Per germline, CDR1 LNHDA and CDR2 SQIVND (reference sequence). V shed 1 base and J shed 4 bases, with 13 bases lying between them.

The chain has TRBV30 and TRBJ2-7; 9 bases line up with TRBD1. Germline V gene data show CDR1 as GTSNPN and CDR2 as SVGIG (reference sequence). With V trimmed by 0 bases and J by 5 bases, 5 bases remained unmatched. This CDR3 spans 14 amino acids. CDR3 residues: CAWSVGQGLNEQYF. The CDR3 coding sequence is TGTGCCTGGAGTGTAGGACAGGGGTTAAACGAGCAGTACTTC.

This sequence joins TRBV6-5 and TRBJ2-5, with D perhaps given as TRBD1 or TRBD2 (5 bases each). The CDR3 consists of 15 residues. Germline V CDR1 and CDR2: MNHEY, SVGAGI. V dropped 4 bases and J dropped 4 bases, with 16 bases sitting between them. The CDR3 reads CASSSGTVYGETQYF. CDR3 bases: TGTGCCAGCAGTTCGGGGACGGTCTATGGAGAGACCCAGTACTTC.